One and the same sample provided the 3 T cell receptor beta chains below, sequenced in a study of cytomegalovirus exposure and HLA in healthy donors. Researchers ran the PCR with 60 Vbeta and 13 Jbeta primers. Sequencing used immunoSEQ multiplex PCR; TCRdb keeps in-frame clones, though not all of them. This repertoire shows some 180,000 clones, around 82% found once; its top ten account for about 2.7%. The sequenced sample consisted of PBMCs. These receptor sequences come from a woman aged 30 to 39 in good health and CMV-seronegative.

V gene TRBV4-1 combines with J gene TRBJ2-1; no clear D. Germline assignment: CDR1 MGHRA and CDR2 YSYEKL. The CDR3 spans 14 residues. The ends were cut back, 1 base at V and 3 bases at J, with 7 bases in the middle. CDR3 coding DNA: TGCGCCAGCAGCCAAGTGGCCCACTACAATGAGCAGTTCTTC. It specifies CASSQVAHYNEQFF.

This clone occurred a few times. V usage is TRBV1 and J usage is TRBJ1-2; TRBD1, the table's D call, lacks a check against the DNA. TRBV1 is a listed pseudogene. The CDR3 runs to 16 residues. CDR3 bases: TGCACCAGCAGCCAAGACCTCCCGACAGGGTCCAGGAGCTACACCTTC. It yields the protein CTSSQDLPTGSRSYTF.

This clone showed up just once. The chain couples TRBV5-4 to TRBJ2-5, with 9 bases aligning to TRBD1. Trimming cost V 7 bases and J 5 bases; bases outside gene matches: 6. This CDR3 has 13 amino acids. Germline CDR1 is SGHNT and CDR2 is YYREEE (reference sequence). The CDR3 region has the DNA TGTGCCAGCCAATGGACAGGGGACGAGACCCAGTACTTC. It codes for CASQWTGDETQYF.